These 26 T cell receptor beta chains were sequenced from one sample in a study of shared clonotypes between healthy human individuals. Naivety among CD8 cells was defined by CD45RO negativity and positive CCR7 selection, thereby excluding terminally differentiated effector memory CD45RA+ cells. Measured with immunoSEQ multiplex PCR; TCRdb has only the in-frame clones, and not every one. The sample consists of more than 2 million clones, about 95% of them appearing once. Sequencing was performed on naive CD8+ T cells sorted from blood. Receptors originate from a man between 18 and 35 years old in good health.

The V gene is TRBV2, the J gene TRBJ2-5, with D maybe TRBD1 (5 bases). V was cut by 0 bases and J by 2 bases, with 16 bases left in between. This CDR3 has 17 residues. Germline assignment: CDR1 SNHLY and CDR2 FYNNEI. In DNA form, the CDR3 reads TGTGCCAGCAGTGAAGCGCTAGGGGTCGTGGGGCAAGAGACCCAGTACTTC. It is translated as CASSEALGVVGQETQYF.

This chain connects TRBV7-9 to TRBJ2-7; 7 positions agree with TRBD1. Germline CDR1 and CDR2: SEHNR and FQNEAQ (reference sequence). This CDR3 contains 15 residues. Unmatched junction bases numbered 5, after V lost 1 base and J lost 2 bases. This CDR3 reads CASSLDWGTAYEQYF. CDR3 DNA: TGTGCCAGCAGCTTAGATTGGGGGACAGCCTACGAGCAGTACTTC.

The V and J genes are TRBV7-8 and TRBJ2-2; tentatively, D is TRBD1 (5 bases). CDR3 length: 17 residues. With 5 bases removed from V and 2 bases from J, the gap between germline ends came to 18 bases. CDR1 is SGHVS, CDR2 FQNEAQ, per germline. This chain's CDR3 is CASSGDSSGGNTGELFF. The CDR3 bases are TGTGCCAGCAGCGGAGACAGCTCAGGTGGTAACACCGGGGAGCTGTTTTTT.

This chain links TRBV5-1 with TRBJ2-5; 7 bases align to TRBD1. CDR3 size: 17 residues. V shed 0 bases, J shed 2 bases, and the junction held 10 bases outside the gene matches. Germline assignment: CDR1 SGHRS and CDR2 YFSETQ. CDR3 in amino acids: CASSLDFLGTEQETQYF. The CDR3 DNA reads TGCGCCAGCAGCTTGGATTTTTTAGGGACAGAACAAGAGACCCAGTACTTC.

The rearrangement uses TRBV11-3 and TRBJ1-3; perhaps TRBD1 as D (5 bases). Germline V gives CDR1 SGHNT, CDR2 YENEEA. V was clipped by 11 bases and J by 2 bases, with 19 bases between them. CDR3 length: 15 residues. As DNA, the CDR3 is TGTGCCCGCCAGAGCGGGGGTTTAACTGGAAACACCATATATTTT. Residues: CARQSGGLTGNTIYF. Complete variable domain (other parts from reference TRBV11-3 and TRBJ1-3): EAGVVQSPRYKIIEKKQPVAFWCNPISGHNTLYWYLQNLGQGPELLIRYENEEAVDDSQLPKDRFSAERLKGVDSTLKIQPAELGDSAVYLCARQSGGLTGNTIYFGEGSWLTVV.

V gene TRBV6-5 combines with J gene TRBJ1-2; D unclear. Trimming pared 2 bases from V and 1 base from J, leaving 8 bases between. The CDR3 is made up of 14 amino acids. The germline CDR1 and CDR2 sequences are MNHEY and SVGAGI. The CDR3 sequence: CASSYRGSNYGYTF. The CDR3 DNA reads TGTGCCAGCAGTTACCGTGGAAGTAACTATGGCTACACCTTC.

CDR3: CASSTGQGGTEAFF. CDR3 in DNA: TGTGCCAGCAGTACGGGACAGGGTGGGACTGAAGCTTTCTTT. The chain recombines TRBV6-5 with TRBJ1-1, with 9 positions matching TRBD1. Germline trimming cut 5 bases from V and 5 bases from J; bases unmatched to any gene: 6. Looked up from germline, CDR1 is MNHEY and CDR2 is SVGAGI. This CDR3 contains 14 residues.

In regard to this clone: Other DNA sequences in this sample translate to the same CDR3. This chain joins TRBV19 and TRBJ2-7; TRBD2 might be the D (6 bases). Trimming removed 0 bases at V and 0 bases at J, with 6 bases between. Germline V gives CDR1 LNHDA, CDR2 SQIVND (reference sequence). The CDR3 covers 14 residues. The CDR3 DNA reads as TGTGCCAGTAGTATAGAGACTAGCTCCTACGAGCAGTACTTC. This gives the protein CASSIETSSYEQYF.

V gene TRBV4-1 combines with J gene TRBJ1-2, with 9 bases fitting TRBD1. Germline CDR1 reads MGHRA; CDR2 reads YSYEKL. V trimming: 3 bases; J trimming: 2 bases; junction bases outside the gene matches: 10. This CDR3 has 17 amino acids. CDR3 region: CASSQIEDRGENYGYTF. Here the CDR3 DNA reads TGCGCCAGCAGCCAGATTGAGGACAGGGGAGAAAACTATGGCTACACCTTC.

The chain uses TRBV28 and TRBJ2-3; D not certain. The CDR3 runs 15 residues. The germline V gene encodes CDR1 MDHEN and CDR2 SYDVKM. The V and J ends lost 2 bases and 1 base respectively, with 10 bases between them. CDR3 in DNA: TGTGCCAGCAGTTTACATCGAACCGGCACAGATACGCAGTATTTT. Protein sequence: CASSLHRTGTDTQYF.

V usage is TRBV18 and J usage is TRBJ2-5; D not certain. Germline CDR1 is KGHSH and CDR2 is LQKENI. V lost 5 bases and J lost 2, with 15 bases in between. The CDR3 totals 15 residues. The DNA of the CDR3 is TGTGCCAGCTCATACTATGTCTCTGGACAAGAGACCCAGTACTTC. Translation gives CASSYYVSGQETQYF.

This chain links TRBV4-1 with TRBJ2-7; 7 nucleotides align to TRBD1. Per the germline V gene, CDR1 is MGHRA and CDR2 is YSYEKL. The CDR3 runs 13 residues. The V segment lost 6 bases and the J segment 0 bases; nucleotides outside the gene matches: 2. CDR3 residues: CASRGDSSYEQYF. The CDR3 DNA follows: TGCGCCAGCAGGGGGGACAGCTCCTACGAGCAGTACTTC.

J is TRBJ2-5 and V is TRBV27; perhaps TRBD1 as D (6 bases). This CDR3 has 15 amino acids. Trimming left V 5 bases short and J 2 bases short, with 15 bases between. Per germline, CDR1 MNHEY and CDR2 SMNVEV (reference sequence). The CDR3 nucleotides read TGTGCCAGCAGTGGTCGGGACAAGCCTCAAGAGACCCAGTACTTC. It specifies CASSGRDKPQETQYF.

With regard to this clone: Other DNA sequences from this sample encode an identical CDR3 as well. CDR3 in DNA: TGTGCCAGCAGCTTATCGGGGAACACTGAAGCTTTCTTT. Translating it yields CASSLSGNTEAFF. The chain recombines TRBV7-9 with TRBJ1-1; the D is unclear. Looked up from germline, CDR1 is SEHNR and CDR2 is FQNEAQ (reference sequence). V lost 2 bases and J lost 1, with 5 bases in between. The CDR3 has 13 residues.

This chain links TRBV4-1 with TRBJ1-1; no firm D call. V was trimmed by 4 bases and J by 4 bases, leaving 7 bases between them. Per the germline V gene, CDR1 is MGHRA and CDR2 is YSYEKL. This CDR3 is 12 amino acids long. Here the CDR3 DNA reads TGCGCCAGCAGCCCCCCGGGCACTGAAGCTTTCTTT. The encoded protein is CASSPPGTEAFF.

Of note for this clone: One base separates it from a far larger clone, so it is likely a read error. Within the sample, other DNA sequences also encode this same CDR3. The chain uses TRBV29-1 and TRBJ2-3; D may be TRBD1 (5 bases). Germline-derived CDR1 and CDR2 are SQVTM and ANQGSEA. The CDR3 consists of 13 residues. This chain's CDR3 is CSTPGAFPDTQYF. The CDR3 nucleotides are TGTAGCACACCTGGGGCGTTCCCAGATACGCAGTATTTT.

This chain uses TRBV19 with TRBJ2-7; TRBD1 is a possible D gene (6 bases). Trimming cost V 4 bases and J 1 base, with 17 bases left between them. Germline CDR1 LNHDA, CDR2 SQIVND (reference sequence). CDR3 length equals 16 residues. In nucleotides, the CDR3 is TGTGCCAGTAGTACTTCAGGGGCCACCCAATCCTACGAGCAGTACTTC. Its translation: CASSTSGATQSYEQYF. Using reference TRBV19 and TRBJ2-7 for the parts outside the CDR3, the full variable domain is DGGITQSPKYLFRKEGQNVTLSCEQNLNHDAMYWYRQDPGQGLRLIYYSQIVNDFQKGDIAEGYSVSREKKESFPLTVTSAQKNPTAFYLCASSTSGATQSYEQYFGPGTRLTVT.

Turning to this clone: Other DNA sequences from this sample encode an identical CDR3 as well. CDR3 residues: CASSLLAGEETQYF. The CDR3 DNA follows: TGTGCCAGCAGCTTATTAGCGGGGGAAGAGACCCAGTACTTC. The V gene is TRBV7-8, the J gene TRBJ2-5, with TRBD2 identical over 9 bases. V lost 2 bases, J lost 3 bases, and 1 base stayed unmatched. The CDR3 length is 14 residues. CDR1 and CDR2 from the germline V gene are SGHVS and FQNEAQ.

The gene calls are TRBV21-1 and TRBJ2-2; the table's D gene call, TRBD2, was not cross checked with the DNA. TRBV21-1 is noted as a pseudogene. This CDR3 is 17 amino acids long. The CDR3 bases are TGTGCCAGCAGCAGAACTAGTTCCCCCTCGAACACCGGGGAGCTGTTTTTT. It translates to CASSRTSSPSNTGELFF.

The rearrangement uses TRBV2 and TRBJ2-2; D remains ambiguous. V was shortened by 4 bases and J by 6 bases, with 12 bases between the two germline ends. The germline CDR1 and CDR2 sequences are SNHLY and FYNNEI. The CDR3 is made up of 14 amino acids. CDR3 sequence reads: CASSARLQSGELFF. CDR3 coding DNA: TGTGCCAGCAGTGCCCGCCTACAGTCCGGGGAGCTGTTTTTT.

This clone appeared once. The chain is built from TRBV10-2 and TRBJ2-7; D not certain. This CDR3 has 11 amino acids. Between the trimmed V and J ends, which lost 4 bases and 5 bases, there was a span of 6 bases. CDR1 is WSHSY, CDR2 SAAADI, per germline. The CDR3 protein is CASSGAHEQYF. The DNA of the CDR3 is TGCGCCAGCAGTGGGGCTCACGAGCAGTACTTC.

This chain links TRBV10-3 with TRBJ1-1; the D is unclear. CDR3 length equals 14 residues. The V and J ends lost 6 bases and 1 base respectively, with 12 bases between them. Looked up from germline, CDR1 is ENHRY and CDR2 is SYGVKD. The CDR3 bases are TGTGCCATCAGAGAAGGGTTAGAGAACACTGAAGCTTTCTTT. Its translation: CAIREGLENTEAFF.

The CDR3 spells CASSQGGENTEAFF. The CDR3 DNA sequence: TGTGCCAGCAGCCAAGGGGGTGAGAACACTGAAGCTTTCTTT. The chain recombines TRBV4-2 with TRBJ1-1; no definite D call. The CDR3 totals 14 residues. V shed 1 base and J shed 1 base, with 7 bases lying between them. The germline gives CDR1 LGHNA, CDR2 YNFKEQ.

The rearrangement joins TRBV11-2 to TRBJ1-2, with D unclear. V dropped 3 bases and J dropped 9 bases, with 23 bases sitting between them. Germline CDR1 reads SGHAT; CDR2 reads FQNNGV. The CDR3 is made up of 16 amino acids. The CDR3 sequence: CASSFLGSASPGSYTF. CDR3 nucleotides: TGTGCCAGCAGCTTTCTGGGGTCGGCGTCTCCTGGAAGCTACACCTTC.

The chain recombines TRBV30 with TRBJ2-3; 7 bases align to TRBD2. This CDR3 has 15 amino acids. Trimming cost V 6 bases and J 3 bases; bases outside gene matches: 12. In germline, CDR1 is GTSNPN, CDR2 SVGIG (reference sequence). In DNA, the CDR3 is TGTGCCTGTTCTATTGGCGGGAGTGGAACAGATACGCAGTATTTT. Translating gives CACSIGGSGTDTQYF. The full variable domain, in which reference TRBV30 and TRBJ2-3 provide the parts outside the CDR3, is SQTIHQWPATLVQPVGSPLSLECTVEGTSNPNLYWYRQAAGRGLQLLFYSVGIGQISSEVPQNLSASRPQDRQFILSSKKLLLSDSGFYLCACSIGGSGTDTQYFGPGTRLTVL.

The V gene is TRBV7-9, the J gene TRBJ2-5; 7 nucleotides align to TRBD2. The CDR3 is 15 amino acids. CDR1 is SEHNR, CDR2 FQNEAQ, per germline (reference sequence). Trimming cost V 3 bases and J 5 bases; bases outside gene matches: 9. The CDR3 loop reads CASSLARGEGETQYF. CDR3 bases: TGTGCCAGCAGCTTGGCCCGAGGGGAGGGGGAGACCCAGTACTTC. The whole variable domain, filled in from reference TRBV7-9 and TRBJ2-5, reads DTGVSQNPRHKITKRGQNVTFRCDPISEHNRLYWYRQTLGQGPEFLTYFQNEAQLEKSRLLSDRFSAERPKGSFSTLEIQRTEQGDSAMYLCASSLARGEGETQYFGPGTRLLVL.